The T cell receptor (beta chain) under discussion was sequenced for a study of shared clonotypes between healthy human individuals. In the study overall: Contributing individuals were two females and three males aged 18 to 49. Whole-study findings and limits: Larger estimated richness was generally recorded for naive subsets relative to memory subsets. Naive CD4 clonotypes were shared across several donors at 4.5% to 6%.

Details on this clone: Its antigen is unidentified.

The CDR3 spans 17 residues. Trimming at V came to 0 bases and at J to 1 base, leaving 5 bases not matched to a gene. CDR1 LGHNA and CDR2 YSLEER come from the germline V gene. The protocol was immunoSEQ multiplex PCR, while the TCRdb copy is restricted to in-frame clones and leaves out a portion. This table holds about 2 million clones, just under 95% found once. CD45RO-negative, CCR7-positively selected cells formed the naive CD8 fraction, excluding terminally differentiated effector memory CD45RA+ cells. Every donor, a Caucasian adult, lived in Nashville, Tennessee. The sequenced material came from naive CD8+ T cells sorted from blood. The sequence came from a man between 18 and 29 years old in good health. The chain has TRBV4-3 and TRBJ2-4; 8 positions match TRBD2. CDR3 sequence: CASSQDSSGSAKNIQYF. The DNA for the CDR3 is TGCGCCAGCAGCCAAGATTCGAGCGGGAGTGCCAAAAACATTCAGTACTTC.